The rows below give T cell receptor beta chains drawn from one sample of a study of T cells in Graves' hyperthyroidism and ophthalmopathy. One entry per CDR3 protein results from TCRdb running MiXCR on the multiplex PCR reads. Seen here are some 270,000 distinct CDR3 sequences, around 26% observed once, and the top ten hold around 40%. Sequenced material: blood. These receptors all stem from a woman in her 40s with Graves' ophthalmopathy. CDR3s include the opening cysteine and the closing phenylalanine or tryptophan. D genes are given only for firm matches. Clone size is not always given. Where it is, it says once, few, many or a class for expanded clones.

abundance: many; j_gene: TRBJ1-1; d_gene: .; v_gene: TRBV19; CDR3nt: TGTGCCAGTAGCCAACCGCGGGGGACTGAAGCTTTCTTT; CDR3aa: CASSQPRGTEAFF
abundance: .; j_gene: TRBJ2-7; d_gene: .; v_gene: TRBV7-8; CDR3nt: TGTGCCAGCAGCTTATATGGGACGGTGGACTACGAGCAGTACTTC; CDR3aa: CASSLYGTVDYEQYF
abundance: many; j_gene: TRBJ1-2; d_gene: .; v_gene: TRBV12-3/TRBV12-4; CDR3nt: TGTGCCAGCAGTTTCGAAGGCTCTGGCTACACCTTC; CDR3aa: CASSFEGSGYTF
abundance: .; j_gene: TRBJ2-7; d_gene: TRBD1; v_gene: TRBV7-8; CDR3nt: TGTGCCAGCAGCTTAGCACGAGGGGGCGAGTACGAGCAGTACTTC; CDR3aa: CASSLARGGEYEQYF
abundance: many; j_gene: TRBJ1-5; d_gene: TRBD1; v_gene: TRBV25-1; CDR3nt: TGTGCCAGCAGTACAAACCTCTACAGGGACAGGGGAAGAGGCAGCAATCAGCCCCAGCATTTT; CDR3aa: CASSTNLYRDRGRGSNQPQHF
abundance: .; j_gene: TRBJ1-2; d_gene: .; v_gene: TRBV30; CDR3nt: TGTGCCTGGAGCGGCCTCCGGGGCTACACCTTC; CDR3aa: CAWSGLRGYTF
abundance: many; j_gene: TRBJ2-7; d_gene: TRBD2; v_gene: TRBV30; CDR3nt: TGTGCCTGGGGGGGACTAGCGGATTCCTACGAGCAGTACTTC; CDR3aa: CAWGGLADSYEQYF
abundance: many; j_gene: TRBJ2-7; d_gene: .; v_gene: TRBV11-3; CDR3nt: TGTGCCAGCAGCTTAGATCCCTCCTACGAGCAGTACTTC; CDR3aa: CASSLDPSYEQYF
abundance: many; j_gene: TRBJ1-1; d_gene: .; v_gene: TRBV7-9; CDR3nt: TGTGCCAGCAGCTTATTCGGCGGCGAGAACACTGAAGCTTTCTTT; CDR3aa: CASSLFGGENTEAFF
abundance: many; j_gene: TRBJ1-2; d_gene: .; v_gene: TRBV29-1; CDR3nt: TGCAGCGTTGAAGATGGGACGCAAGGCCGTGGCTACACCTTC; CDR3aa: CSVEDGTQGRGYTF
abundance: .; j_gene: TRBJ1-3; d_gene: .; v_gene: TRBV13; CDR3nt: TGTGCCAGCAGCTTATTGATGGTCTCTGGAAACACCATATATTTT; CDR3aa: CASSLLMVSGNTIYF
abundance: many; j_gene: TRBJ2-2; d_gene: TRBD2; v_gene: TRBV28; CDR3nt: TGTGCCAGCAGTTTAGAGGGGCTAGCGGTTAAAAACACCGGGGAGCTGTTTTTT; CDR3aa: CASSLEGLAVKNTGELFF
abundance: many; j_gene: TRBJ2-7; d_gene: TRBD1; v_gene: TRBV7-2; CDR3nt: TGTGCCAGCAGTTATAGTACAGGGGTAGGCTACGAGCAGTACTTC; CDR3aa: CASSYSTGVGYEQYF
abundance: .; j_gene: TRBJ2-7; d_gene: .; v_gene: TRBV7-9; CDR3nt: TGTGCCAGCAGCTATCGGGACATCTCCTACGAGCAGTACTTC; CDR3aa: CASSYRDISYEQYF
abundance: many; j_gene: TRBJ2-7; d_gene: .; v_gene: TRBV29-1; CDR3nt: TGCAGCGTTGTTGTCAGGGGCCATTCCGAGCAGTACTTC; CDR3aa: CSVVVRGHSEQYF
abundance: .; j_gene: TRBJ2-7; d_gene: TRBD1; v_gene: TRBV6-1; CDR3nt: TGTGCCAGCAGTCATGAACAGGGGGGTTCCTACGAGCAGTACTTC; CDR3aa: CASSHEQGGSYEQYF
abundance: many; j_gene: TRBJ1-2; d_gene: .; v_gene: TRBV9; CDR3nt: TGTGCCAGCAGCGTAGCTCTCAGCGGGGGAGACTATGGCTACACCTTC; CDR3aa: CASSVALSGGDYGYTF
abundance: .; j_gene: TRBJ2-5; d_gene: .; v_gene: TRBV7-2; CDR3nt: TGTGCCAGCAGCTTAAAGGGGACGTTACAAGAGACCCAGTACTTC; CDR3aa: CASSLKGTLQETQYF
abundance: many; j_gene: TRBJ2-5; d_gene: .; v_gene: TRBV2; CDR3nt: TGTGCCAGCAGTTCATTGGGGGAGACCCAGTACTTC; CDR3aa: CASSSLGETQYF
abundance: many; j_gene: TRBJ1-1; d_gene: .; v_gene: TRBV11-2; CDR3nt: TGTGCCAGCAGCTTAGATGCAGGGATCACTGAAGCTTTCTTT; CDR3aa: CASSLDAGITEAFF
abundance: many; j_gene: TRBJ1-1; d_gene: .; v_gene: TRBV27; CDR3nt: TGTGCCAGCAGTTTATCGCTGGCCCCGGGCGCTGAAGCTTTCTTT; CDR3aa: CASSLSLAPGAEAFF
abundance: .; j_gene: TRBJ2-2; d_gene: .; v_gene: TRBV6-1; CDR3nt: TGTGCCAGCGACCTACTCACCGGGGAGCTGTTTTTT; CDR3aa: CASDLLTGELFF
abundance: few; j_gene: TRBJ2-5; d_gene: TRBD2; v_gene: TRBV6-5; CDR3nt: TGTGCCAGCAGTTATATACTAGCGGGAGCACCTTTAAAGACCCAGTACTTC; CDR3aa: CASSYILAGAPLKTQYF
abundance: many; j_gene: TRBJ1-2; d_gene: TRBD1; v_gene: TRBV29-1; CDR3nt: TGCAGCGATACGACAGGGCAGGGATATGGCTACACCTTC; CDR3aa: CSDTTGQGYGYTF
abundance: many; j_gene: TRBJ1-5; d_gene: TRBD1; v_gene: TRBV24-1; CDR3nt: TGTGCCACCAGTGCTACCGGGACAGGGTATCAGCCCCAGCATTTT; CDR3aa: CATSATGTGYQPQHF
abundance: many; j_gene: TRBJ2-7; d_gene: TRBD2; v_gene: TRBV27; CDR3nt: TGTGCCAGCAGTTTAAGCGGGAGGGCCCGCGAGCAGTACTTC; CDR3aa: CASSLSGRAREQYF